These 6 T cell receptor beta chains originate from one sample sequenced in a study of early stage breast cancer tumors. Produced via immunoSEQ multiplex PCR; TCRdb's table is partial and in-frame only. This table has fewer than 30,000 clones, less than 75% appearing once. The sequenced sample consisted of breast tumor tissue. The source is a person aged 45 to 59 with breast cancer.

This clone was detected a few times. The CDR3 nucleotides read TGTGCCAGCAGCCCGGGACTAGGAGACATTCAGTACTTC. Encoded protein: CASSPGLGDIQYF. The chain is built from TRBV11-1 and TRBJ2-4; 8 bases map to TRBD2. J was trimmed by 8 bases and V by 5 bases; bases with no gene match: 5. From germline, CDR1 is SGHAT and CDR2 FQDESV (reference sequence). This CDR3 comprises 13 residues.

The genes are TRBV5-6 and TRBJ2-7, with 9 bases identical to TRBD2. CDR1 and CDR2 (germline): SGHDT, YYEEEE. Trimming cost V 2 bases and J 6 bases; bases outside gene matches: 9. This CDR3 has 15 amino acids. The CDR3 DNA is TGTGCCAGCAGCTTAGCGGGAGGAGATCGGACCGAGCAGTACTTC. Translating it yields CASSLAGGDRTEQYF.

This chain links TRBV2 with TRBJ2-7, with D possibly TRBD1 on 6 matching bases. Germline-derived CDR1 and CDR2 are SNHLY and FYNNEI. The CDR3 covers 14 residues. V was clipped by 4 bases and J by 5 bases, with 15 bases between them. The CDR3 sequence is CASSVLGAMNEQYF. Here the CDR3 DNA reads TGTGCCAGCAGTGTTCTGGGGGCTATGAACGAGCAGTACTTC.

The chain links TRBV11-3 to TRBJ2-1; TRBD1 agrees at 10 bases. This CDR3 region has 17 residues. V lost 10 bases, J lost 5 bases, and 17 bases stayed unmatched. Germline V gene data show CDR1 as SGHNT and CDR2 as YENEEA. The CDR3 DNA is TGTGCCATCCCGGGACAGGGGAATATAGCGGATCACAATGAGCAGTTCTTC. Translation gives CAIPGQGNIADHNEQFF.

CDR3 DNA sequence: TGTGCCAGCTCACCACAGGGGGTGGAGACCCAGTACTTC. It specifies CASSPQGVETQYF. J is TRBJ2-5 and V is TRBV18; D is perhaps TRBD1 (6 bases). The CDR3 spans 13 residues. Trimming removed 1 base at V and 5 bases at J, with 8 bases between. Germline lookup yields CDR1 KGHSH and CDR2 LQKENI.

In its sample, this clone was seen a few times. The rearrangement joins TRBV4-3 to TRBJ1-4, with D possibly matching TRBD1 (5 bases). V was clipped by 3 bases and J by 0 bases, with 8 bases between them. Germline CDR1 is LGHNA and CDR2 is YSLEER. The CDR3 is made up of 15 amino acids. CDR3 in amino acids: CASSQQGATNEKLFF. DNA of the CDR3: TGCGCCAGCAGCCAGCAGGGAGCAACTAATGAAAAACTGTTTTTT.